Listed here are 15 T cell receptor beta chains from one sample, sequenced in a study of T cell repertoires in cytomegalovirus infection. MiXCR was run by TCRdb on the reads, yielding one entry per CDR3 protein. The profile covers approximately 73,000 distinct CDR3 sequences, with around 40% appearing a single time and roughly 93% taken by the ten largest. Their antigens are not known. Here the sequenced sample was CD8+ T cells from cultured PBMCs, taken from culture after CMV antigen stimulation. Receptors were obtained from a human donor in good health (CMV status not recorded). Some clones in this sample may be carry-over from other donors' samples.

The chain recombines TRBV7-6 with TRBJ2-7, with 9 bases identical to TRBD1. The V and J ends lost 1 base and 2 bases, in that order; junction bases with no gene match: 0. Germline V CDR1 and CDR2: SGHVS, FNYEAQ. The CDR3 consists of 14 residues. The CDR3 loop reads CASSLDRGPYEQYF. CDR3 bases: TGTGCCAGCAGCTTAGACAGGGGGCCCTACGAGCAGTACTTC.

The rearrangement joins TRBV19 to TRBJ2-1; 8 bases line up with TRBD2. The CDR3 has 16 amino acids. The germline CDR1 and CDR2 sequences are LNHDA and SQIVND (reference sequence). Trimming took 6 bases from V and 5 from J; bases not matched to a gene: 12. The CDR3 DNA reads TGTGCCAGTAGCCCATACGGGGGGGCGCCGAACAATGAGCAGTTCTTC. Residues: CASSPYGGAPNNEQFF.

The DNA of the CDR3 is TGTGCCAGTAGTATGGTCACGGAGACTTACTATGGCTACACCTTC. Protein: CASSMVTETYYGYTF. This chain connects TRBV19 to TRBJ1-2; D is unresolved. CDR3 length: 15 amino acids. With 3 bases removed from V and 3 bases from J, the gap between germline ends came to 14 bases. The germline gives CDR1 LNHDA, CDR2 SQIVND (reference sequence). Full variable domain (remainder filled in from reference TRBV19 and TRBJ1-2): DGGITQSPKYLFRKEGQNVTLSCEQNLNHDAMYWYRQDPGQGLRLIYYSQIVNDFQKGDIAEGYSVSREKKESFPLTVTSAQKNPTAFYLCASSMVTETYYGYTFGSGTRLTVV.

The chain carries TRBV15 and TRBJ1-1, with unresolved D. Trimming stripped 0 bases from V and 3 bases from J, with 20 bases between. Per the germline V gene, CDR1 is LNHNV and CDR2 is YYDKDF (reference sequence). CDR3 size: 18 residues. The CDR3 DNA reads TGTGCCACCAGCAGAGATTATATTGGAGCGAGGGCGGACACTGAAGCTTTCTTT. Protein product: CATSRDYIGARADTEAFF.

The rearrangement joins TRBV28 to TRBJ2-7; TRBD1 agrees at 7 bases. The CDR3 totals 16 residues. Germline loops: CDR1 MDHEN, CDR2 SYDVKM. V was pared by 3 bases and J by 1 base, with 9 bases of the junction left unmatched. The DNA of the CDR3 is TGTGCCAGCAGTTTTGGTGTGACAGGGTTGTCCTACGAGCAGTACTTC. It is translated as CASSFGVTGLSYEQYF.

The table lists this clonotype with a few counts. This sequence joins TRBV6-5 and TRBJ2-7, with D unclear. The CDR3 is 15 residues long. The V end was cut by 4 bases, the J end by 2 bases, with 15 bases between. The germline gives CDR1 MNHEY, CDR2 SVGAGI. The CDR3 is CASSSTDGSPYEQYF. CDR3 bases: TGTGCCAGCAGTTCCACCGACGGTTCCCCCTACGAGCAGTACTTC.

This clonotype was seen a handful of times. The gene calls are TRBV20-1 and TRBJ1-5; D ambiguous. Germline loops: CDR1 DFQATT, CDR2 SNEGSKA (reference sequence). V shed 3 bases and J shed 4 bases, with 13 bases lying between them. The CDR3 is 14 residues long. As DNA, the CDR3 is TGCAGTGCTAGGGTCGGGAAACCGAATCAGCCCCAGCATTTT. Protein product: CSARVGKPNQPQHF.

This clonotype was counted a few times. The chain uses TRBV7-2 and TRBJ2-7; no firm D call. Germline V gene data show CDR1 as SGHTA and CDR2 as FQGNSA. The CDR3 is 14 residues long. V was cut by 5 bases and J by 2 bases, with 13 bases left in between. The CDR3 DNA follows: TGTGCCAGCAGCGCTACCGAAACTCCCTACGAGCAGTACTTC. It codes for CASSATETPYEQYF. The whole variable domain, filled in from reference TRBV7-2 and TRBJ2-7, reads GAGVSQSPSNKVTEKGKDVELRCDPISGHTALYWYRQSLGQGLEFLIYFQGNSAPDKSGLPSDRFSAERTGGSVSTLTIQRTQQEDSAVYLCASSATETPYEQYFGPGTRLTVT.

J is TRBJ2-2 and V is TRBV6-2 or TRBV6-3, with 12 bases lining up with TRBD1. V trimming: 4 bases; J trimming: 3 bases; junction bases outside the gene matches: 3. There are 16 residues in the CDR3. From germline, CDR1 is MNHEY and CDR2 SVGEGT. CDR3: CASSLGQGAYTGELFF. The CDR3 DNA follows: TGTGCCAGCAGTTTGGGACAGGGGGCGTACACCGGGGAGCTGTTTTTT.

This chain links TRBV7-2 with TRBJ1-1, with D perhaps matching TRBD1 (5 bases). This CDR3 has 14 residues. Deletions cut 7 bases from V and 4 bases from J, with 16 bases between. Germline assignment: CDR1 SGHTA and CDR2 FQGNSA. This CDR3 is CASNNGGTGTEAFF. The CDR3 nucleotides are TGTGCCAGCAATAATGGCGGGACCGGCACTGAAGCTTTCTTT.

On this clonotype itself: With a much larger clone just one base away, this may be a read error. The V gene is TRBV7-6, the J gene TRBJ1-5; D is unclear. From germline, CDR1 is SGHVS and CDR2 FNYEAQ. The CDR3 is 15 residues long. This CDR3 reads CASSLIPTQNQLQHF. CDR3 sequence (DNA): TGTGCCAGCAGCTTAATCCCCACCCAGAATCAGCTCCAGCATTTT.

V is TRBV7-6 and J is TRBJ2-7, with D maybe TRBD2 (6 bases). Germline lookup yields CDR1 SGHVS and CDR2 FNYEAQ. V gave up 5 bases and J gave up 3 bases, with 11 bases separating them. The CDR3 runs 13 residues. In nucleotides, the CDR3 is TGTGCCAGCAGCCCGCGGGACGGCTACGAGCAGTACTTC. It translates to CASSPRDGYEQYF.

V is TRBV20-1 and J is TRBJ2-1, with 9 bases fitting TRBD1. The CDR3 runs to 20 residues. V lost 4 bases to trimming and J lost 0 bases; unmatched junction nucleotides: 19. Germline V gene sequence: CDR1 DFQATT, CDR2 SNEGSKA (reference sequence). DNA for the CDR3: TGCAGTGCTACCCCAATGGGACAGGGAATAGGGGGGAGCTCCTACAATGAGCAGTTCTTC. Translating it yields CSATPMGQGIGGSSYNEQFF.

The chain carries TRBV6-6 and TRBJ2-5; 8 nucleotides match TRBD2. The V and J ends lost 6 bases and 3 bases, in that order; junction bases with no gene match: 12. Germline V gene lookup returns CDR1 MNHNY and CDR2 SVGAGI (reference sequence). This CDR3 has 16 residues. The CDR3 region is CASRSLQRGPEETQYF. In DNA, the CDR3 is TGTGCCAGCAGGAGCCTCCAGCGGGGGCCGGAAGAGACCCAGTACTTC.

V usage is TRBV20-1 and J usage is TRBJ1-3, with D possibly being TRBD1 (6 bases). The CDR3 spans 12 residues. CDR1 DFQATT and CDR2 SNEGSKA come from the germline V gene (reference sequence). V gave up 5 bases and J gave up 7 bases, with 12 bases separating them. This CDR3 reads CSALVGGNTIYF. CDR3 sequence (DNA): TGCAGTGCTCTTGTGGGGGGCAACACCATATATTTT.